The sample holds many counts of the clone carrying this T cell receptor (beta chain). The antigen is undetermined. TCR beta CDR3 sequences were amplified from RNA transcripts. A first-round RT-PCR of the TCR CDR3 used the HTBI primer set. TCRdb re-called the multiplex PCR reads through MiXCR, storing one row per CDR3 protein. The table includes around 250,000 distinct CDR3 sequences, approximately 15% detected once. This specimen comes from a study of T cells in Graves' hyperthyroidism and ophthalmopathy. Any symptoms of ophthalmopathy came after the first hyperthyroidism diagnosis, from which the blood sample dates. The source of the PBMCs was about 10 ml of fresh peripheral blood. Trimming pared 1 base from V and 5 bases from J, leaving 8 bases between. The germline CDR1 and CDR2 sequences are SGHAT and FQNNGV. This CDR3 contains 14 residues. Whole-study results and caveats: Model-based prediction identified ophthalmopathy a median around seven months prior to its onset. Most thyroid clonotypes with frequency above 0.001 were detected in blood.

The chain combines TRBV11-2 with TRBJ2-2; no clear D gene. Sequencing was done on a sample of blood. The receptor's source is a woman aged 40 to 55 with Graves' hyperthyroidism that later progressed to Graves' ophthalmopathy. The CDR3 DNA follows: TGTGCCAGCAGCTTAGCAGCGCCGACCGGGGAGCTGTTTTTT. Its protein is CASSLAAPTGELFF.